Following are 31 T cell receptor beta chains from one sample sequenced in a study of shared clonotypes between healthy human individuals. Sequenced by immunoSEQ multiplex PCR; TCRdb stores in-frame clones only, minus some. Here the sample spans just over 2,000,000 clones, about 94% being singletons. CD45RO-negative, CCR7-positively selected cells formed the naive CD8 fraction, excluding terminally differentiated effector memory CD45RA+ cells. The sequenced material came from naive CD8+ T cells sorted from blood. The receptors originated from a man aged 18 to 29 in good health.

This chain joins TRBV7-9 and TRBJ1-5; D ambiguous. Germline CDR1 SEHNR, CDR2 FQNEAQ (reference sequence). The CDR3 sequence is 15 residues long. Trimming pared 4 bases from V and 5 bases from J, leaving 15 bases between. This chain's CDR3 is CASSSSLSGDQPQHF. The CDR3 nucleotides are TGTGCCAGCAGCTCATCCCTGAGCGGTGATCAGCCCCAGCATTTT. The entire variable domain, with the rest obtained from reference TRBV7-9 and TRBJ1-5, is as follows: DTGVSQNPRHKITKRGQNVTFRCDPISEHNRLYWYRQTLGQGPEFLTYFQNEAQLEKSRLLSDRFSAERPKGSFSTLEIQRTEQGDSAMYLCASSSSLSGDQPQHFGDGTRLSIL.

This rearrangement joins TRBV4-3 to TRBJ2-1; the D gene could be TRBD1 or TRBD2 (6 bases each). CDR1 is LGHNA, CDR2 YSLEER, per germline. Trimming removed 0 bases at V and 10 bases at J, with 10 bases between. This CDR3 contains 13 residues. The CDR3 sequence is CASSQEGGAEQFF. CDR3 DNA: TGCGCCAGCAGCCAAGAGGGGGGCGCCGAGCAGTTCTTC.

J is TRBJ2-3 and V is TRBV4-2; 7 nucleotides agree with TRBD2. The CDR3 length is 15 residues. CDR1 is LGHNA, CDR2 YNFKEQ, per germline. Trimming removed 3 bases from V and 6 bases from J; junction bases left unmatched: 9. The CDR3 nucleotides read TGTGCCAGCAGCCAGGCCGTTGGGGGAGGGGATACGCAGTATTTT. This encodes CASSQAVGGGDTQYF.

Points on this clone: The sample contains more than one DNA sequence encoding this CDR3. CDR3 DNA sequence: TGTGCCAGCAGGGAGGGAAATGAGCAGTTCTTC. Translated: CASREGNEQFF. The V gene is TRBV5-6, the J gene TRBJ2-1; possibly TRBD2 for D (6 bases). Trimming stripped 5 bases from V and 7 bases from J, with 7 bases between. The CDR3 is 11 residues long. CDR1 SGHDT and CDR2 YYEEEE come from the germline V gene.

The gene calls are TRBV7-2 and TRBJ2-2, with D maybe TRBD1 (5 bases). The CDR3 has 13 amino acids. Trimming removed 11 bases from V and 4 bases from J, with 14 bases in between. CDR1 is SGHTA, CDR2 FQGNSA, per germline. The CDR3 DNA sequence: TGTGCCGGTGGTCAGGGTCTCACCGGGGAGCTGTTTTTT. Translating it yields CAGGQGLTGELFF.

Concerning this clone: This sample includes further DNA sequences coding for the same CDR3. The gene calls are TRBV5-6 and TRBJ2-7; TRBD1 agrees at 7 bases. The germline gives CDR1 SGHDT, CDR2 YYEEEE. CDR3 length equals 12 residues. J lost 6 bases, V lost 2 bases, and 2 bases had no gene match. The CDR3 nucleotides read TGTGCCAGCAGCTTATCAGGGGGCGAGCAGTACTTC. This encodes CASSLSGGEQYF.

The CDR3 loop reads CASSSMNTEAFF. CDR3 DNA sequence: TGTGCCAGCAGCAGTATGAACACTGAAGCTTTCTTT. The chain joins TRBV2 to TRBJ1-1; D gene uncertain. Germline assignment: CDR1 SNHLY and CDR2 FYNNEI. CDR3 length: 12 amino acids. Deletions cut 6 bases from V and 0 bases from J, with 5 bases between.

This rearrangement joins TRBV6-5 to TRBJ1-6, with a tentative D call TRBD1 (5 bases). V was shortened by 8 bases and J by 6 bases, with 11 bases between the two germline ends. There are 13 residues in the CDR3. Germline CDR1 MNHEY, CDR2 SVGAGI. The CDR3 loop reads CASAWGTNSPLHF. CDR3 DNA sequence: TGTGCCAGCGCGTGGGGCACTAATTCACCCCTCCACTTT.

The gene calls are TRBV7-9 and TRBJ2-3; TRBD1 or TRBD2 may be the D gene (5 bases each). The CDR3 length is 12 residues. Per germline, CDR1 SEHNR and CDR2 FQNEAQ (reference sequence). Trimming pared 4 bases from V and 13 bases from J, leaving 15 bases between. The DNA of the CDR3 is TGTGCCAGCAGCTCCTCGGGACCAAGCAAGTATTTT. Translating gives CASSSSGPSKYF.

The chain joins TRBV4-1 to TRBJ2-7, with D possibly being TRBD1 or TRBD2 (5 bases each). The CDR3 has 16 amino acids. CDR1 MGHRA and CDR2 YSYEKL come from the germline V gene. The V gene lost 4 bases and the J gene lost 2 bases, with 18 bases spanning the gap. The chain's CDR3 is CASSPEAGTATYEQYF. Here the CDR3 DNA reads TGCGCCAGCAGCCCGGAGGCAGGGACGGCAACCTACGAGCAGTACTTC.

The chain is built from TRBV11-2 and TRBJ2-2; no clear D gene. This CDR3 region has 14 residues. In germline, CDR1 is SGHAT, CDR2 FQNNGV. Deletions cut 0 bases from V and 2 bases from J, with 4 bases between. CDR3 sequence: CASSLEPNTGELFF. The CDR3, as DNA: TGTGCCAGCAGCTTAGAACCCAACACCGGGGAGCTGTTTTTT.

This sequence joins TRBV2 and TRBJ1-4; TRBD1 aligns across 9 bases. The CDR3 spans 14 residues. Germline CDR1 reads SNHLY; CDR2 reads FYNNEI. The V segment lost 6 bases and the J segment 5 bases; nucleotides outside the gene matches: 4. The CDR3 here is CASRMTGGNEKLFF. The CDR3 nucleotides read TGTGCCAGCAGGATGACAGGGGGAAATGAAAAACTGTTTTTT.

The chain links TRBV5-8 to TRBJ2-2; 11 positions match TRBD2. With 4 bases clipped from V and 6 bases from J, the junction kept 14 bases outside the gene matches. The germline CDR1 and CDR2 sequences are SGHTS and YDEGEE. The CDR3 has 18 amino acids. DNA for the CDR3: TGTGCCAGCAGCCCGCGGGGGCTCACTAGCGGGAGAGCCGGGGAGCTGTTTTTT. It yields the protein CASSPRGLTSGRAGELFF.

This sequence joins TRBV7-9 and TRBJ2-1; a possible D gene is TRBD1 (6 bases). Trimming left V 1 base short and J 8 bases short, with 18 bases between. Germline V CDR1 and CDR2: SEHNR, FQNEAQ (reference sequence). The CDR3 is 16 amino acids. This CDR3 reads CASSLVYRAVGDEQFF. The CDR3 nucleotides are TGTGCCAGCAGCTTAGTATACAGGGCCGTCGGGGATGAGCAGTTCTTC.

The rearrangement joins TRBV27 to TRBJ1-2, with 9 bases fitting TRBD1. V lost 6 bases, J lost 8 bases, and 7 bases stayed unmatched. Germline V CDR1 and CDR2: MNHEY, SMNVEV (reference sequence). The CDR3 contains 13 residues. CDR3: CASRGTGIGGYTF. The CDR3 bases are TGTGCCAGCAGGGGGACAGGGATCGGGGGCTACACCTTC.

For the CDR3, the DNA is TGTGCCAGCAGTGGGACTAGAGATTACGAGCAGTACTTC. This codes for CASSGTRDYEQYF. This chain links TRBV7-9 with TRBJ2-7; 8 nucleotides align to TRBD2. The germline gives CDR1 SEHNR, CDR2 FQNEAQ (reference sequence). After removal of 6 bases from V and 4 bases from J, the junction contained 5 bases not matched to a gene. This CDR3 is 13 amino acids long.

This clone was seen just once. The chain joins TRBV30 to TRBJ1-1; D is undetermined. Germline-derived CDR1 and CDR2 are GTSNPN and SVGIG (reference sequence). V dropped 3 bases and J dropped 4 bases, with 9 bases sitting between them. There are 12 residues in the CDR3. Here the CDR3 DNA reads TGTGCCTGGAGCCCAAGATTCACTGAAGCTTTCTTT. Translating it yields CAWSPRFTEAFF.

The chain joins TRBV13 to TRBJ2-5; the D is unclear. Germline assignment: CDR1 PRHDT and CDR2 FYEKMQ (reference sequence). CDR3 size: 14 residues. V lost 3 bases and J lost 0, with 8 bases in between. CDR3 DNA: TGTGCCAGCAGCTTGTTTATTAACCAAGAGACCCAGTACTTC. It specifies CASSLFINQETQYF.

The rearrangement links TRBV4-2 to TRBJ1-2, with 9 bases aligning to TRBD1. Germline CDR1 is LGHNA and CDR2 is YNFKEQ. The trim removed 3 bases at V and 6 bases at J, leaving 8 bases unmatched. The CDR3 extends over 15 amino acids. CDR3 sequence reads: CASSQYQTGGDGYTF. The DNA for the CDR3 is TGTGCCAGCAGCCAGTATCAGACAGGGGGGGATGGCTACACCTTC.

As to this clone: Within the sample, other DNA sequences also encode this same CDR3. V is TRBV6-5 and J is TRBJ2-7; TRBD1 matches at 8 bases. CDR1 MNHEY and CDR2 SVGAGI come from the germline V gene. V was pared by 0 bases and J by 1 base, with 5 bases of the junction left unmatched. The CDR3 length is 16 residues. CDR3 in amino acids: CASSYSTGETSYEQYF. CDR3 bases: TGTGCCAGCAGTTACTCGACAGGGGAAACTTCCTACGAGCAGTACTTC.

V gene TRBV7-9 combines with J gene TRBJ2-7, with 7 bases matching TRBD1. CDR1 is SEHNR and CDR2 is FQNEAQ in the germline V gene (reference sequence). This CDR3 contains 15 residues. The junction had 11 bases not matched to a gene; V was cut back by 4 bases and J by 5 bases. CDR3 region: CASSSVRQGSNEQYF. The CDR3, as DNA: TGTGCCAGCAGCTCAGTGAGACAGGGAAGCAACGAGCAGTACTTC.

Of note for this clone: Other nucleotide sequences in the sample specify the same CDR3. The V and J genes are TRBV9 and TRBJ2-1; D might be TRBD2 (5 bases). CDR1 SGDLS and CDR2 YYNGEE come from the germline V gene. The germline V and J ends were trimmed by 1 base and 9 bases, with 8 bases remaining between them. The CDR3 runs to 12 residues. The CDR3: CASSVNSGEQFF. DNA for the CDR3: TGTGCCAGCAGCGTAAACAGCGGTGAGCAGTTCTTC.

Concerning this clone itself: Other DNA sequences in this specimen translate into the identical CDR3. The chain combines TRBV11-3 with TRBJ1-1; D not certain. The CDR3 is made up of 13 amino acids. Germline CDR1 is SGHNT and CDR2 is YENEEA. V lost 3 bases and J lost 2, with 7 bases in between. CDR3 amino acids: CASSLAGNTEAFF. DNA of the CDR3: TGTGCCAGCAGCTTGGCGGGTAACACTGAAGCTTTCTTT.

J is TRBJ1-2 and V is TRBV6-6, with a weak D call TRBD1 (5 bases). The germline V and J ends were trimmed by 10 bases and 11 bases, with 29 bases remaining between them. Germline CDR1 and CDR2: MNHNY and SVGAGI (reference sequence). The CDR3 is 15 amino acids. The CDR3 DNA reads TGTGCCACATCCGGGAACGGGCTAGGGGTGTTGGGGTACACCTTC. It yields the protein CATSGNGLGVLGYTF.

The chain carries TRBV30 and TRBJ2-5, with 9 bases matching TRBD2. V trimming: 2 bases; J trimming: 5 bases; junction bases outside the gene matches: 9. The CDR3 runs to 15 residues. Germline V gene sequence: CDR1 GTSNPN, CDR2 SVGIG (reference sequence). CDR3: CAWSSLGGRGETQYF. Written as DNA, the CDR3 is TGTGCCTGGAGTTCCCTAGGCGGGAGGGGCGAGACCCAGTACTTC.

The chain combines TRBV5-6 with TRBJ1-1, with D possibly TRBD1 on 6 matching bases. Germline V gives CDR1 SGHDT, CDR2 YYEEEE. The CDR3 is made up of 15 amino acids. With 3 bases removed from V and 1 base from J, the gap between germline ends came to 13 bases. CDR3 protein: CASSSGGTTNTEAFF. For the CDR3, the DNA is TGTGCCAGCAGCTCAGGCGGGACAACGAACACTGAAGCTTTCTTT.

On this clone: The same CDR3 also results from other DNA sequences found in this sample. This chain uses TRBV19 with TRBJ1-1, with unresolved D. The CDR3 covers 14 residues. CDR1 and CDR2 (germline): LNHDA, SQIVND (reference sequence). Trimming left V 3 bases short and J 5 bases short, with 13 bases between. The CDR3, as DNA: TGTGCCAGTAGTATGGGCGAAGGTAGTACTGAAGCTTTCTTT. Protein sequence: CASSMGEGSTEAFF.

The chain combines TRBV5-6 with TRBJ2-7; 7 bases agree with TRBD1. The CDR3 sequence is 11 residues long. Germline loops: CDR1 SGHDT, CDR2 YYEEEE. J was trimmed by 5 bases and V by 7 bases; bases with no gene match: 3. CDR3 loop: CASSQGNEQYF. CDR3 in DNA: TGTGCCAGCTCACAGGGGAACGAGCAGTACTTC. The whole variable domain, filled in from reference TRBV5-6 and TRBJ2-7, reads DAGVTQSPTHLIKTRGQQVTLRCSPKSGHDTVSWYQQALGQGPQFIFQYYEEEERQRGNFPDRFSGHQFPNYSSELNVNALLLGDSALYLCASSQGNEQYFGPGTRLTVT.

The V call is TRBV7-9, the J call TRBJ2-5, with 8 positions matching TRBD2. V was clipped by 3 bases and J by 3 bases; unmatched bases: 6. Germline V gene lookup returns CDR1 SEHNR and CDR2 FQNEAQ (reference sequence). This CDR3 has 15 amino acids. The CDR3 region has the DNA TGTGCCAGCAGCTTTTTCTTGCGGGGGGAAGAGACCCAGTACTTC. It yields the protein CASSFFLRGEETQYF.

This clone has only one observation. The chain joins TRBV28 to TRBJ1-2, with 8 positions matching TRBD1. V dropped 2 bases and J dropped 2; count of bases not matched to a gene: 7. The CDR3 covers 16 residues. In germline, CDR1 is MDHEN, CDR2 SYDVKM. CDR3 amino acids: CASSLRGQAVNYGYTF. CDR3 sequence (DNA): TGTGCCAGCAGTTTACGGGGACAGGCCGTAAACTATGGCTACACCTTC.

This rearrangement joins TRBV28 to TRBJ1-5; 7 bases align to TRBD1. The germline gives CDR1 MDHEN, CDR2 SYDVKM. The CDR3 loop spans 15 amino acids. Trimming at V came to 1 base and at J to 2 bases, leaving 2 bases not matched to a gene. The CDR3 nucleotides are TGTGCCAGCAGTTTATCAACAGGGGGCAATCAGCCCCAGCATTTT. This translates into CASSLSTGGNQPQHF.